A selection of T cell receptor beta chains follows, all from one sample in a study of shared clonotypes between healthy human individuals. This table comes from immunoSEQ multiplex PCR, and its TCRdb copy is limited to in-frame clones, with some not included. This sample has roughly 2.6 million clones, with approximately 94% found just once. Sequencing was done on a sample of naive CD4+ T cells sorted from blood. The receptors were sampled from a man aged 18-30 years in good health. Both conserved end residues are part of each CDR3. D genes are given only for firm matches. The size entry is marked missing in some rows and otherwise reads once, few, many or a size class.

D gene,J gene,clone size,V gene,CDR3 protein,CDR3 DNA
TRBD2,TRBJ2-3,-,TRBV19,CASSISASGGTDTQYF,TGTGCCAGTAGTATTTCGGCTAGCGGGGGCACAGATACGCAGTATTTT
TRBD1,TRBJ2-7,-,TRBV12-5,CASGLGLDRGGSYEQYF,TGTGCTAGTGGTTTGGGATTGGACAGGGGAGGATCCTACGAGCAGTACTTC
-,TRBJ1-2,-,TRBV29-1,CSAGGGGPGYGYTF,TGCAGCGCCGGCGGTGGGGGCCCTGGGTATGGCTACACCTTC
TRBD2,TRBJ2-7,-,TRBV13,CASSLGTSGRGEQYF,TGTGCCAGCAGCTTAGGGACTAGCGGGAGAGGGGAGCAGTACTTC
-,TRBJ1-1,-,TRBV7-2,CASSLSPSNTEAFF,TGTGCCAGCAGCCTAAGTCCCTCAAACACTGAAGCTTTCTTT
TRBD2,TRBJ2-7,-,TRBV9,CASSALAGNSYEQYF,TGTGCCAGCAGCGCCCTAGCGGGGAACTCCTACGAGCAGTACTTC
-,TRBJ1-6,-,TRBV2,CASSEIQGKTFYNSPLHF,TGTGCCAGCAGTGAGATCCAGGGGAAGACTTTCTATAATTCACCCCTCCACTTT
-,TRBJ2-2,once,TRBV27,CASSRRGATGELFF,TGTGCCAGCAGCCGAAGAGGGGCCACCGGGGAGCTGTTTTTT
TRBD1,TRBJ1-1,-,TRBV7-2,CASSERTGGTEAFF,TGTGCCAGCAGCGAACGAACAGGGGGGACTGAAGCTTTCTTT
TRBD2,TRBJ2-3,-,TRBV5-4,CASSPSGGATTDTQYF,TGTGCCAGCAGTCCTAGCGGGGGGGCTACCACAGATACGCAGTATTTT
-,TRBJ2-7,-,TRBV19,CASSMISTASSYEQYF,TGTGCCAGTAGTATGATATCGACCGCCTCCTCCTACGAGCAGTACTTC
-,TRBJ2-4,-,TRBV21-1,CASSRARHPAKNIQYF,TGTGCCAGCAGCAGAGCCAGACACCCAGCCAAAAACATTCAGTACTTC
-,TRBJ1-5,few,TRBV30,CAWSEWRGNQPQHF,TGTGCCTGGAGTGAGTGGAGGGGTAATCAGCCCCAGCATTTT
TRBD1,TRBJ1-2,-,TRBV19,CASSIWAVGQGNYGYTF,TGTGCCAGTAGTATATGGGCCGTGGGACAGGGTAACTATGGCTACACCTTC
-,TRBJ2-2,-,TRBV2,CASSARTGSGFTGELFF,TGTGCCAGCAGTGCCAGGACGGGGTCAGGGTTCACCGGGGAGCTGTTTTTT
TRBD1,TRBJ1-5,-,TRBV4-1,CASSPGSGGWSNQPQHF,TGCGCCAGCAGCCCCGGGTCAGGGGGTTGGAGCAATCAGCCCCAGCATTTT
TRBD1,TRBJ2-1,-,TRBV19,CASSNPGQALNEQFF,TGTGCCAGTAGTAATCCGGGACAGGCTCTCAATGAGCAGTTCTTC
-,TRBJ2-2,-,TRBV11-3,CASSLVNTGELFF,TGTGCCAGCAGCTTAGTCAACACCGGGGAGCTGTTTTTT
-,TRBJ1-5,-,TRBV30,CAWSPTGQPQHF,TGTGCCTGGAGCCCAACAGGGCAGCCCCAGCATTTT
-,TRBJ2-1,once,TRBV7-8,CASSLVSKSNYNEQFF,TGTGCCAGCAGCTTAGTATCCAAGAGCAACTACAATGAGCAGTTCTTC
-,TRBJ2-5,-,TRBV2,CASSESAGGVTQYF,TGTGCCAGCAGCGAGTCGGCAGGGGGGGTGACCCAGTACTTC
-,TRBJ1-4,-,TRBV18,CASSPPHSVNEKLFF,TGTGCCAGCTCACCACCGCACAGTGTGAATGAAAAACTGTTTTTT